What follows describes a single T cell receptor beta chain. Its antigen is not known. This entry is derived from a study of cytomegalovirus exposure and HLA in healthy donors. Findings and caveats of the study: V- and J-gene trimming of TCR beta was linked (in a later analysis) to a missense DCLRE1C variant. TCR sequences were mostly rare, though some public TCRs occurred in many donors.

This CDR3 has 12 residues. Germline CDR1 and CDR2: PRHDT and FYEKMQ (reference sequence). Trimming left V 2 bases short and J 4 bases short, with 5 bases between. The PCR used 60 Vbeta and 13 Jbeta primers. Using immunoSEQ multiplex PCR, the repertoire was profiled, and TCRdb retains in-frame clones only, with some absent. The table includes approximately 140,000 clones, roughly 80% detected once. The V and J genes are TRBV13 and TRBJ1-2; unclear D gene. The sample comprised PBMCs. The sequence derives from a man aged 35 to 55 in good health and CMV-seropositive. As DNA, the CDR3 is TGTGCCAGCAGCTTACTAGGCTATGGCTACACCTTC. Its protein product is CASSLLGYGYTF.